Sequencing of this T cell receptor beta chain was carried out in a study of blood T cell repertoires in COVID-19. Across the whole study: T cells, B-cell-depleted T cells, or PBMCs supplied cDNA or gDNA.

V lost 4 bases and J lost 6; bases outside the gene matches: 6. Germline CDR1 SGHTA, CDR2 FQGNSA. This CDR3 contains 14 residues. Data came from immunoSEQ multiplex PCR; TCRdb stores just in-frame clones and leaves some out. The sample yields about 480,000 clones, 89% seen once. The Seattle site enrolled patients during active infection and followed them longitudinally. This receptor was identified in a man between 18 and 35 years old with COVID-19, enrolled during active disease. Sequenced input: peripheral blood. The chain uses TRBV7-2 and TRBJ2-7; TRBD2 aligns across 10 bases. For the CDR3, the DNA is TGTGCCAGCAGCTCGTCTAGCGGGAGAGGCGAGCAGTACTTC. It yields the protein CASSSSSGRGEQYF.